The 18 T cell receptor beta chains in this list originate from one sample, sequenced in a study of T cells in narcolepsy. Produced via immunoSEQ multiplex PCR; TCRdb's table is partial and in-frame only. This table has fewer than 25,000 clones, over 70% appearing once. The sequenced material came from memory (CD45RA-) CD4+ T cells from blood. These TCRs come from a human donor in good health.

This clone was detected a few times. V usage is TRBV19 and J usage is TRBJ1-5; TRBD1 matches 8 bases. The CDR3 spans 15 residues. J gave up 5 bases and V 7 bases, and 10 bases lay outside the gene matches. The germline gives CDR1 LNHDA, CDR2 SQIVND (reference sequence). The CDR3 DNA is TGTGCCAGTACCACCAGGACAGGGATCGATCAGCCCCAGCATTTT. This translates into CASTTRTGIDQPQHF.

This chain joins TRBV6-5 and TRBJ1-5, with D perhaps matching TRBD1 (6 bases). This CDR3 spans 14 amino acids. From germline, CDR1 is MNHEY and CDR2 SVGAGI. V was clipped by 4 bases and J by 5 bases, with 12 bases between them. The CDR3 region is CASSSQGSHQPQHF. The CDR3 DNA follows: TGTGCCAGCAGTTCTCAGGGGTCGCATCAGCCCCAGCATTTT.

The V call is TRBV28, the J call TRBJ1-2; D ambiguous. CDR3 length: 14 amino acids. V gave up 5 bases and J gave up 5 bases, with 15 bases separating them. Germline lookup yields CDR1 MDHEN and CDR2 SYDVKM. The CDR3 loop reads CASSLMASTYGYTF. CDR3 DNA: TGTGCCAGCAGTCTTATGGCTTCAACATATGGCTACACCTTC.

This rearrangement joins TRBV29-1 to TRBJ2-2; tentatively, D is TRBD1 (6 bases). Between the trimmed V and J ends, which lost 6 bases and 0 bases, there was a span of 11 bases. This CDR3 contains 14 residues. The germline CDR1 and CDR2 sequences are SQVTM and ANQGSEA. The CDR3 sequence: CSVPNRANTGELFF. The CDR3 DNA is TGCAGCGTCCCCAACAGGGCGAACACCGGGGAGCTGTTTTTT.

The rearrangement joins TRBV5-3 to TRBJ2-3; a possible D gene is TRBD2 (5 bases). TRBV5-3 is recorded as an ORF, its role being uncertain. V was cut by 0 bases and J by 5 bases, with 10 bases left in between. This CDR3 has 14 amino acids. As DNA, the CDR3 is TGTGCCAGAAGCTTGGATGGGAGCGAAGATACGCAGTATTTT. Residues: CARSLDGSEDTQYF.

V is TRBV6-1 and J is TRBJ1-1; D gene uncertain. Germline loops: CDR1 MNHNS, CDR2 SASEGT. Trimming stripped 0 bases from V and 6 bases from J, with 11 bases between. The CDR3 totals 14 residues. CDR3 DNA sequence: TGTGCCAGCAGTGAAGCGATGGGCTACGCTGAAGCTTTCTTT. Translation gives CASSEAMGYAEAFF.

The V call is TRBV5-3, the J call TRBJ1-3; no reliable D call. TRBV5-3 is noted as an ORF with a role that remains uncertain. The CDR3 is made up of 11 amino acids. Trimming took 5 bases from V and 8 from J, leaving 8 bases between them. DNA for the CDR3: TGTGCCAGAAGGGCGGAAGACACCATATATTTT. This gives the protein CARRAEDTIYF.

This clone came up a few times. The chain is built from TRBV7-6 and TRBJ1-3; tentative D call: TRBD1 (6 bases). This CDR3 has 17 residues. V lost 4 bases and J 0 bases, leaving 16 bases between the germline ends. In germline, CDR1 is SGHVS, CDR2 FNYEAQ. The CDR3 nucleotides are TGTGCCAGCAGCTCACTTAACGGGGGCCTCTCTGGAAACACCATATATTTT. Protein: CASSSLNGGLSGNTIYF.

This clone was observed a handful of times. This sequence joins TRBV27 and TRBJ1-5; D is undetermined. The germline gives CDR1 MNHEY, CDR2 SMNVEV (reference sequence). Trimming shortened V by 6 bases and J by 7 bases, and 10 bases separated the two germline ends. The CDR3 has 12 residues. The CDR3 bases are TGTGCCAGCAGCCGGACGGGGCAGCCCCAGCATTTT. Its protein product is CASSRTGQPQHF.

This clone was recorded once. The CDR3 DNA reads as TGCGCCAGCAGTGATCACTTAGCGGGGGACAACTACGAGCAGTACTTC. Protein sequence: CASSDHLAGDNYEQYF. This chain links TRBV10-1 with TRBJ2-7; TRBD2 matches at 9 bases. The V gene's germline CDR1 is WNHNN and CDR2 SYGVQD (reference sequence). Losses at the gene ends were 3 bases for V and 3 bases for J; bases not matched to a gene: 9. CDR3 length equals 16 residues.

The chain employs TRBV14 and TRBJ1-1, with D tentatively TRBD1 (5 bases). The CDR3 has 14 residues. CDR1 and CDR2 (germline): SGHDN, FVKESK. The V gene lost 4 bases and the J gene lost 5 bases, with 14 bases spanning the gap. CDR3 amino acids: CASSPLGAVTEAFF. In DNA, the CDR3 is TGTGCCAGCAGCCCCCTCGGGGCAGTTACTGAAGCTTTCTTT.

CDR3 in amino acids: CASSLTYEQYF. In nucleotides, the CDR3 is TGTGCCAGCAGCCTAACCTACGAGCAGTACTTC. The rearrangement links TRBV7-2 to TRBJ2-7; the D is unclear. The V gene lost 5 bases and the J gene lost 2 bases, with 4 bases spanning the gap. The CDR3 sequence is 11 residues long. Germline values: CDR1 SGHTA, CDR2 FQGNSA.

The V call is TRBV7-2, the J call TRBJ2-5; a possible D gene is TRBD1 (6 bases). V was pared by 1 base and J by 5 bases, with 8 bases between. The CDR3 loop spans 13 amino acids. The germline gives CDR1 SGHTA, CDR2 FQGNSA. The DNA for the CDR3 is TGTGCCAGCAGCTTAGACAGGGTGGAGACCCAGTACTTC. Protein sequence: CASSLDRVETQYF.

This chain uses TRBV19 with TRBJ1-5; a weak D match, TRBD1 (6 bases). V lost 5 bases and J 7 bases, leaving 15 bases between the germline ends. Germline loops: CDR1 LNHDA, CDR2 SQIVND (reference sequence). The CDR3 runs 14 residues. The CDR3 DNA follows: TGTGCCAGTAGTTCGGACAGTGTGTACCAGCCCCAGCATTTT. Translation gives CASSSDSVYQPQHF.

J is TRBJ2-3 and V is TRBV5-4, with TRBD1 matching over 7 bases. Looked up from germline, CDR1 is SGHNT and CDR2 is YYREEE (reference sequence). The ends lost 5 bases at V and 2 bases at J; junction bases unmatched: 8. This CDR3 comprises 15 residues. CDR3 residues: CASRVDRANTDTQYF. CDR3 DNA sequence: TGTGCCAGCAGGGTAGACAGGGCGAACACAGATACGCAGTATTTT. The whole variable domain, remainder taken from reference TRBV5-4 and TRBJ2-3, is ETGVTQSPTHLIKTRGQQVTLRCSSQSGHNTVSWYQQALGQGPQFIFQYYREEENGRGNFPPRFSGLQFPNYSSELNVNALELDDSALYLCASRVDRANTDTQYFGPGTRLTVL.

In nucleotides, the CDR3 is TGTGCCATCAGCCCCCTATTGACAGGGAGTAATTCACCCCTCCACTTT. It translates to CAISPLLTGSNSPLHF. The chain carries TRBV10-3 and TRBJ1-6; 7 bases match TRBD1. CDR3 length equals 16 residues. The germline V gene has CDR1 ENHRY and CDR2 SYGVKD. J was trimmed by 6 bases and V by 6 bases; bases with no gene match: 11.

This clone turned up a few times. The chain employs TRBV4-1 and TRBJ1-1; D is unresolved. Trimming shortened V by 5 bases and J by 2 bases, and 15 bases separated the two germline ends. The germline V gene encodes CDR1 MGHRA and CDR2 YSYEKL. The CDR3 is 15 residues long. CDR3: CASSAPGVLNTEAFF. For the CDR3, the DNA is TGCGCCAGCAGCGCACCGGGAGTATTAAACACTGAAGCTTTCTTT.

To note about this clone: Other DNA sequences in this specimen translate into the identical CDR3. The genes are TRBV19 and TRBJ1-6; possibly TRBD1 for D (5 bases). This CDR3 is built from 14 residues. Germline loops: CDR1 LNHDA, CDR2 SQIVND (reference sequence). Trimming shortened V by 3 bases and J by 7 bases, and 10 bases separated the two germline ends. Written as DNA, the CDR3 is TGTGCCAGTAGTATTGTGGGGCAGAATTCACCCCTCCACTTT. Amino acids: CASSIVGQNSPLHF.